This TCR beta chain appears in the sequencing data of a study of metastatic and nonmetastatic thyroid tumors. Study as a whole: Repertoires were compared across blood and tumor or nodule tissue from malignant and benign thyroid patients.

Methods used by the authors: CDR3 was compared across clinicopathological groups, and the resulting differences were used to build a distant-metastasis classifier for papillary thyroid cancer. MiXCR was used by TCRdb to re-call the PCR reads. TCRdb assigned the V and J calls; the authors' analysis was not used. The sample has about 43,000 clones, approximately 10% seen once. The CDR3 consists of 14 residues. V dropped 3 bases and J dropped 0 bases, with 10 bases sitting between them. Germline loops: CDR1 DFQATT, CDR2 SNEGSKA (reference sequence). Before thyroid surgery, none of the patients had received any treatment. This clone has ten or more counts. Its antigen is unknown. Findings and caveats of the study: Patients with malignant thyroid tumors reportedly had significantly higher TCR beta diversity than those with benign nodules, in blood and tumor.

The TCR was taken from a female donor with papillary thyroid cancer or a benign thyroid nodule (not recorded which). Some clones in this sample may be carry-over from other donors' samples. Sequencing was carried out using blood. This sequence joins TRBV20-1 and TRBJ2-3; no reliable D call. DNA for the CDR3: TGCAGTGCTAGCGGGCTCAAGAGCACAGATACGCAGTATTTT. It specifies CSASGLKSTDTQYF.